Judged by abundance, the clone carrying this T cell receptor beta chain is medium-sized (0.01 to 0.1%). The CDR3 runs 13 residues. The V gene lost 4 bases and the J gene lost 6 bases, with 13 bases spanning the gap. Germline values: CDR1 LGHDT, CDR2 YNNKEL (reference sequence). These data belong to a study of lung T cells in sarcoidosis with Löfgren's syndrome. In TCRdb, the reads were re-called with MiXCR into one record per CDR3 protein. The repertoire holds more than 1,500 distinct CDR3 sequences, around 28% seen once, with around 9.7% in the top ten. Sequenced sample: CD4+ T cells from bronchoalveolar lavage. The chain uses TRBV3-1 and TRBJ2-7, with D hard to call. This receptor was obtained from a human donor with sarcoidosis (Löfgren's syndrome or another form), or a control subject (not recorded which). CDR3 DNA: TGTGCCAGCAGCCCTAATAGGGCTTCCGAGCAGTACTTC. Translating gives CASSPNRASEQYF.